The 22 T cell receptor beta chains given below trace back to one sample, sequenced in a study of T cells after yellow fever vaccination. TCRdb passed the 5' RACE reads through MiXCR, listing each CDR3 protein once. The sample carries about 350,000 distinct CDR3 sequences, 11% recorded once. This specimen was PBMCs, taken on the day of the first yellow fever vaccination. These TCRs come from a young man who received the YFV17D yellow fever vaccine.

This clonotype showed up just a few times. The chain has TRBV29-1 and TRBJ2-2, with 8 bases fitting TRBD1. The CDR3 is 16 residues long. V shed 0 bases and J 3 bases; nucleotides not matched to a gene: 6. Germline V gene sequence: CDR1 SQVTM, CDR2 ANQGSEA. In DNA form, the CDR3 reads TGCAGCGTTGAAGAAACCTCCAGGGGGCACACCGGGGAGCTGTTTTTT. It codes for CSVEETSRGHTGELFF.

The rearrangement joins TRBV5-5 to TRBJ1-4; maybe TRBD1 (6 bases). This CDR3 has 13 residues. Germline values: CDR1 SGHKS, CDR2 YYEKEE (reference sequence). Trimming took off 4 bases at V and 11 bases at J, with 15 bases between the two ends. The CDR3 reads CASSLERGLKLFF. As DNA, the CDR3 is TGTGCCAGCAGCCTGGAGAGGGGGTTGAAACTGTTTTTT.

This clonotype came up a few times. This chain joins TRBV5-4 and TRBJ1-4; no reliable D call. The CDR3 sequence is 14 residues long. The V end was cut by 4 bases, the J end by 7 bases, with 14 bases between. The germline CDR1 and CDR2 sequences are SGHNT and YYREEE (reference sequence). The CDR3: CASSPSGLSEKLFF. The CDR3 DNA reads as TGTGCCAGCAGCCCCTCAGGCCTTAGTGAAAAACTGTTTTTT.

A few counts support this clonotype. The chain uses TRBV5-1 and TRBJ2-3; TRBD1 matches at 10 bases. This CDR3 has 16 amino acids. Germline V gene lookup returns CDR1 SGHRS and CDR2 YFSETQ. The V and J ends lost 3 bases and 2 bases, in that order; junction bases with no gene match: 6. The CDR3 protein is CASSSDRGTSTDTQYF. In DNA, the CDR3 is TGCGCCAGCAGCTCGGACAGGGGGACCTCCACAGATACGCAGTATTTT.

The table lists this clonotype with many counts. V gene TRBV30 combines with J gene TRBJ1-1; 8 nucleotides line up with TRBD1. Germline loops: CDR1 GTSNPN, CDR2 SVGIG (reference sequence). J was trimmed by 1 base and V by 4 bases; bases with no gene match: 5. CDR3 size: 14 residues. The CDR3 region has the DNA TGTGCCTGGACGACAGGGGCGGGGAACACTGAAGCTTTCTTT. This encodes CAWTTGAGNTEAFF.

This clonotype has only a few counts. This chain uses TRBV7-3 with TRBJ2-2; D remains unclear. The CDR3 covers 16 residues. The V gene's germline CDR1 is SGHTA and CDR2 FQGTGA. V was cut by 5 bases and J by 0 bases, with 13 bases left in between. The DNA for the CDR3 is TGTGCCAGCAGCCAAGGACGGCTTGCGAACACCGGGGAGCTGTTTTTT. This translates into CASSQGRLANTGELFF.

This clonotype has just a few counts. J is TRBJ1-1 and V is TRBV30, with D possibly matching TRBD1 (5 bases). The CDR3 consists of 13 residues. Trimming left V 3 bases short and J 4 bases short, with 12 bases between. Germline V CDR1 and CDR2: GTSNPN, SVGIG (reference sequence). The CDR3 coding sequence is TGTGCCTGGAGCCTTCAGGGCGGCACTGAAGCTTTCTTT. Translated, it gives CAWSLQGGTEAFF.

Only a few counts were recorded for this clonotype. The V call is TRBV5-1, the J call TRBJ2-5, with 11 bases lining up with TRBD2. V was clipped by 4 bases and J by 4 bases; unmatched bases: 6. This CDR3 contains 15 residues. Germline V gene lookup returns CDR1 SGHRS and CDR2 YFSETQ. The CDR3 DNA sequence: TGCGCCAGCAGCGTGGGACTAGCGGCTGGAGAGACCCAGTACTTC. Its translation is CASSVGLAAGETQYF.

This clonotype was observed a few times. The chain joins TRBV7-2 to TRBJ2-1, with TRBD2 identical over 12 bases. CDR3 length: 16 amino acids. The V gene's germline CDR1 is SGHTA and CDR2 FQGNSA. V was pared by 5 bases and J by 4 bases, with 6 bases of the junction left unmatched. The CDR3 DNA follows: TGTGCCAGCAGCCCCATCCTAGCGGGGGGGTACAATGAGCAGTTCTTC. It translates to CASSPILAGGYNEQFF.

The rearrangement joins TRBV6-1 to TRBJ1-2; perhaps TRBD1 as D (5 bases). The CDR3 contains 13 residues. CDR1 and CDR2 from the germline V gene are MNHNS and SASEGT. Trimming pared 3 bases from V and 2 bases from J, leaving 7 bases between. The CDR3 loop reads CASSDKGNYGYTF. CDR3 in DNA: TGTGCCAGCAGTGATAAGGGGAACTATGGCTACACCTTC.

In its sample, this clonotype was seen many times. The V call is TRBV20-1, the J call TRBJ1-6; 9 bases align to TRBD1. V shed 3 bases and J 9 bases; nucleotides not matched to a gene: 9. The CDR3 runs to 15 residues. In germline, CDR1 is DFQATT, CDR2 SNEGSKA (reference sequence). This CDR3 reads CSARTGGSGRSPLHF. CDR3 nucleotide sequence: TGCAGTGCTAGGACAGGGGGAAGCGGACGTTCACCCCTCCACTTT.

This clonotype appeared a few times. This sequence joins TRBV6-6 and TRBJ2-1, with D perhaps matching TRBD1 (5 bases). Germline V gene data show CDR1 as MNHNY and CDR2 as SVGAGI (reference sequence). Between the trimmed V and J ends, which lost 2 bases and 8 bases, there was a span of 7 bases. This CDR3 spans 12 amino acids. The CDR3 loop reads CASSYPRDEQFF. DNA for the CDR3: TGTGCCAGCAGTTACCCCAGGGATGAGCAGTTCTTC.

The genes are TRBV6-2 or TRBV6-3 and TRBJ2-7; D gene uncertain. V was clipped by 0 bases and J by 5 bases, with 5 bases between them. The CDR3 spans 12 residues. The V gene's germline CDR1 is MNHEY and CDR2 SVGEGT. The CDR3 DNA is TGTGCCAGCAGTTACTCGATGGACGAGCAGTACTTC. It specifies CASSYSMDEQYF.

This clonotype was observed a few times. J is TRBJ2-4 and V is TRBV6-7, with D tentatively TRBD1 (6 bases). TRBV6-7 is an ORF for which the function is uncertain. V was shortened by 7 bases and J by 6 bases, with 22 bases between the two germline ends. This CDR3 is 16 amino acids long. CDR3 sequence reads: CASTIRKNRAPNIQYF. CDR3 DNA sequence: TGTGCCAGCACCATCCGGAAGAACAGGGCCCCAAACATTCAGTACTTC.

The table lists this clonotype with a few counts. The chain joins TRBV19 to TRBJ2-1; TRBD2 aligns across 8 bases. Germline V lookup: CDR1 LNHDA, CDR2 SQIVND (reference sequence). The CDR3 extends over 16 amino acids. Trimming at V came to 4 bases and at J to 4 bases, leaving 9 bases not matched to a gene. This chain's CDR3 is CASSKSELAVYNEQFF. In nucleotides, the CDR3 is TGTGCCAGTAGTAAATCGGAACTAGCGGTGTACAATGAGCAGTTCTTC.

The chain joins TRBV4-1 to TRBJ2-3; D perhaps matches TRBD1 (5 bases). The V gene lost 4 bases and the J gene lost 0 bases, with 8 bases spanning the gap. CDR1 MGHRA and CDR2 YSYEKL come from the germline V gene. CDR3 length: 14 amino acids. CDR3 DNA: TGCGCCAGCAGCCCACACAGGAGCACAGATACGCAGTATTTT. Translated, it gives CASSPHRSTDTQYF.

At least ten counts were recorded for this clonotype. The chain links TRBV11-1 to TRBJ2-7; D uncertain. There are 12 residues in the CDR3. The germline V and J ends were trimmed by 3 bases and 6 bases, with 9 bases remaining between them. Germline V gene sequence: CDR1 SGHAT, CDR2 FQDESV (reference sequence). The CDR3, as DNA: TGTGCCAGCAGCTTTAGCCTAAGCGAGCAGTACTTC. This codes for CASSFSLSEQYF.

V is TRBV12-3 or TRBV12-4 and J is TRBJ1-4; no reliable D call. V lost 2 bases and J lost 6, with 19 bases in between. The CDR3 spans 17 residues. CDR3 region: CASSLRALVVGYEKLFF. The DNA of the CDR3 is TGTGCCAGCAGTTTACGGGCTTTGGTGGTTGGTTATGAAAAACTGTTTTTT.

This rearrangement joins TRBV4-3 to TRBJ1-1, with D maybe TRBD1 (6 bases). This CDR3 comprises 15 residues. V lost 0 bases and J 4 bases, leaving 12 bases between the germline ends. Germline V gives CDR1 LGHNA, CDR2 YSLEER. The CDR3 loop is CASSQDEYRVTEAFF. The DNA for the CDR3 is TGCGCCAGCAGCCAAGATGAATACAGGGTCACTGAAGCTTTCTTT.

This clonotype was seen a handful of times. V and J are TRBV6-1 and TRBJ2-1; the D call may be TRBD1 or TRBD2 (6 bases each). Trimming pared 8 bases from V and 3 bases from J, leaving 20 bases between. Germline CDR1 and CDR2: MNHNS and SASEGT. CDR3 length: 16 amino acids. The CDR3 reads CASSTGAIPYYNEQFF. CDR3 in DNA: TGTGCCAGCTCTACGGGGGCTATCCCTTACTACAATGAGCAGTTCTTC.

The gene calls are TRBV6-8 and TRBJ1-4; a weak D match, TRBD1 (5 bases). Germline CDR1 is MNHGY and CDR2 is SAAAGT. This CDR3 has 13 residues. Trimming stripped 3 bases from V and 6 bases from J, with 8 bases between. The CDR3 DNA reads as TGTGCCAGCAGTTATCGGGGCCATGAAAAACTGTTTTTT. This sequence encodes CASSYRGHEKLFF.

The genes are TRBV5-4 and TRBJ2-2; 10 bases match TRBD1. There are 16 residues in the CDR3. The germline CDR1 and CDR2 sequences are SGHNT and YYREEE (reference sequence). The junction had 4 bases not matched to a gene; V was cut back by 0 bases and J by 5 bases. The DNA of the CDR3 is TGTGCCAGCAGCTTGGCGACAGGGGGCGCGACCGGGGAGCTGTTTTTT. As protein: CASSLATGGATGELFF.